The clone carrying this T cell receptor beta chain was observed a few times. The antigen is undetermined. This record belongs to a study of blood T cells in healthy people across ages. Study outcomes and limitations: In long-lived donors, naive CD4+ cell counts and diversity exceeded those of aged donors. Unsorted PBMCs prevented conclusive naive versus antigen-experienced comparison.

Primers used in a second PCR of roughly 7 to 12 cycles were a sample-barcoded 5' primer and a J-beta primer mix. A single record per CDR3 protein comes from TCRdb applying MiXCR to the 5' RACE reads. This table holds about 680,000 distinct CDR3 sequences, around 48% found once. The material sequenced was blood. The clonotype was recovered from a woman aged 55-70 years in good health.

CDR3 sequence: CASSWTPGQGSEQYF. For the CDR3, the DNA is TGTGCCAGCAGCTGGACACCGGGACAGGGTTCCGAGCAGTACTTC. V is TRBV7-8 and J is TRBJ2-7, with 9 bases matching TRBD1. Germline CDR1 SGHVS, CDR2 FQNEAQ. Trimming removed 4 bases from V and 6 bases from J; junction bases left unmatched: 10. The CDR3 sequence is 15 residues long.